This T cell receptor beta chain was identified in a study of glioma-infiltrating T cells. This clonotype was seen at least ten times. The antigen is unknown. Study findings and constraints: Non-neoplastic patients had below-expected tissue-blood divergence, while all gliomas exceeded expectation.

CDR1 is SGHTA, CDR2 FQGNSA, per germline. Trimming removed 4 bases from V and 5 bases from J, with 18 bases in between. The CDR3 is 15 amino acids. The iRepertoire nested amplicon-rescue multiplex PCR amplified TCR alpha and beta CDR3s from RNA. Input was roughly 85-450 ng of tissue mRNA or PBMC total RNA. TCRdb reprocessed the multiplex PCR reads with MiXCR, giving one entry per CDR3 protein. In the table there are some 99,000 distinct CDR3 sequences, around 25% of which are singletons. The sequence was obtained from a human donor with low-grade glioma or glioblastoma, undergoing nonglioma brain surgery, or in good health (not recorded which). The V and J genes are TRBV7-2 and TRBJ2-7; perhaps TRBD2 as D (6 bases). Sequenced input: glioma tissue, nonneoplastic brain tissue, or PBMCs (not recorded which). CDR3 loop: CASSWAGGGEDEQYF. The CDR3 DNA reads TGTGCCAGCAGCTGGGCCGGAGGCGGGGAAGACGAGCAGTACTTC.